This T cell receptor beta chain was recovered during a study of T cells after posttransplantation cyclophosphamide. Profiled with immunoSEQ multiplex PCR; TCRdb holds only in-frame clones, not every one. The repertoire shows some 17,000 clones, none seen only once; the top ten take about 0.54%. This clone occurred many times. Trimming cost V 6 bases and J 4 bases, with 18 bases left between them. Germline loops: CDR1 SGHAT, CDR2 FQDESV (reference sequence). CDR3 length: 15 amino acids. Busulfan-fludarabine conditioning, marrow transplant, and cyclophosphamide on days +3 and +4 were administered. The sequencing here drew on PBMCs, taken after allogeneic stem cell transplant with posttransplant cyclophosphamide. This receptor was obtained from a female patient aged 30 to 45 who received an allogeneic stem cell transplant from a related donor, was CMV-positive, and had no GVHD. The graft donor may have contributed some T cells. The J gene is TRBJ1-2, the V gene TRBV11-1, with D maybe TRBD1 (6 bases). CDR3 in DNA: TGTGCCAGCAGTTCCACCTCGACAGGAACCTATGGCTACACCTTC. It codes for CASSSTSTGTYGYTF. Variable domain in full (rest from reference TRBV11-1 and TRBJ1-2): EAEVAQSPRYKITEKSQAVAFWCDPISGHATLYWYRQILGQGPELLVQFQDESVVDDSQLPKDRFSAERLKGVDSTLKIQPAELGDSAMYLCASSSTSTGTYGYTFGSGTRLTVV.